This paragraph reports one TCR beta chain. Other DNA sequences in the same sample also yield this CDR3. Profiled with immunoSEQ multiplex PCR; TCRdb holds only in-frame clones, not every one. The table shows 1,500,000 or so clones, with roughly 96% occurring only once. These data are taken from a study of shared clonotypes between healthy human individuals. V shed 2 bases and J shed 4 bases, with 3 bases lying between them. CDR1 is SGHNT, CDR2 YYREEE, per germline (reference sequence). The CDR3 extends over 11 amino acids. The sequenced material came from naive CD4+ T cells sorted from blood. The subset: CD45RA+ positively selected. This sequence joins TRBV5-4 and TRBJ2-5; D call uncertain. The sequence was collected from a man younger than 40 in good health. For the CDR3, the DNA is TGTGCCAGCAGCTTAAGAGAGACCCAGTACTTC. It specifies CASSLRETQYF.